Detailed here is one T cell receptor beta chain. Its antigen has not been determined. The sample holds no much larger clone one base away, and base qualities are not on file. These data are taken from a study of blood T cell repertoires in COVID-19 (dated by TCRdb to the early 2020s). Study-level background: Samples from collaborators originated in the United States, Italy and Spain and spanned both the acute and convalescent phases of COVID-19. The material from the prospective study consisted of cDNA or gDNA derived from T cells, B-cell-depleted T cells, or PBMCs. Deeply sampled blood TCRbeta repertoires from subjects exposed to, actively infected with, or recovered from COVID-19 were included in the dataset. The repertoires were released in a freely available public database intended as a resource for research on the immune response to SARS-CoV-2. Samples were obtained from the ongoing ImmuneRACE study (first 160 participants) and from over a thousand subjects provided by 6 global collaborators. Nearly every sample came with metadata listing a de-identified subject ID, COVID-19 status, age in years and sex. Where HLA class I and class II types were available, the types were taken from metadata supplied by the sample provider, not from assay-based typing. On the study overall, not on this receptor specifically: The quantity of clinical and demographic metadata differed by source and by participant and was supplied without curation.

TCRbeta CDR3 regions were amplified from genomic DNA using the immunoSEQ Assay, a bias-controlled multiplex PCR. As for the authors' bioinformatics: Within the assay, amplification of reference gene primers was used to estimate how many nucleated cells each sample contained. Sequence reads were collapsed and filtered to measure the absolute abundance of every unique TCRbeta CDR3 rearrangement. For each sample, productive Simpson clonality was calculated as the square root of Simpson's diversity index over productive rearrangements. Not all clones reach the TCRdb copy of this immuneACCESS table, which keeps in-frame sequences only. Checked studies attribute under half of the gap to unresolved V genes and leave the rest unexplained. The D gene and trimming were derived from the DNA, and the V and J assignments and clone size from that table. The sample includes tens of thousands of clones, with around 90% observed a single time. Approximately 4.8% of the sample lies in the top ten.

Collaborating institutions collected whole blood in K2EDTA tubes following their own protocols. Collaborator samples were shipped for TCRbeta analysis as frozen whole blood, isolated PBMCs, or DNA extracted from either sample type. The CDR3 goes from the cysteine to the phenylalanine over 14 residues. The entry retains the CDR3 DNA only, 42 bases that are in frame from base 1. From a lookup of the germline V gene, CDR1 and CDR2 are SQVTM and ANQGSEA. Clipping removes 6 bases from V and 3 bases from J, with 3 as the unmatched junction base count. The chain was built from TRBV29-1 and TRBJ2-1; 12 nucleotides in the junction match TRBD2. This receptor was obtained from a woman aged 80 or older with active COVID-19. Material for sequencing was peripheral blood. In nucleotides, the sequence is TGCAGCGTCGAACTAGCGGGAGGCTACAATGAGCAGTTCTTC. The resulting protein is CSVELAGGYNEQFF.